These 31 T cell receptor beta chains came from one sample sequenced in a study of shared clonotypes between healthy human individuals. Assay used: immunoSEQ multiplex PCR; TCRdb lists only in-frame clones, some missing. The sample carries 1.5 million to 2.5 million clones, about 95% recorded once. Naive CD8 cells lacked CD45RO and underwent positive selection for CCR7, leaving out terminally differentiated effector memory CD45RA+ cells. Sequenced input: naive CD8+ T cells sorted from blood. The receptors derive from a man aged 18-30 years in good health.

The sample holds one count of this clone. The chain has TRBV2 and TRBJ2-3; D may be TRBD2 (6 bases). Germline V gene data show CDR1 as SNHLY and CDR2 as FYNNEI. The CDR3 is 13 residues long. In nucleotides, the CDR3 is TGTGCTACCATTGGAGGGGACACAGATACGCAGTATTTT. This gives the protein CATIGGDTDTQYF.

The CDR3 DNA sequence: TGTGCCAGTAGTATCTCGCTAGCGGGGGACTACGAGCAGTACTTC. Translated: CASSISLAGDYEQYF. The rearrangement joins TRBV19 to TRBJ2-7, with 10 bases fitting TRBD2. This CDR3 region has 15 residues. J gave up 3 bases and V 3 bases, and 5 bases lay outside the gene matches. Germline V gene sequence: CDR1 LNHDA, CDR2 SQIVND (reference sequence).

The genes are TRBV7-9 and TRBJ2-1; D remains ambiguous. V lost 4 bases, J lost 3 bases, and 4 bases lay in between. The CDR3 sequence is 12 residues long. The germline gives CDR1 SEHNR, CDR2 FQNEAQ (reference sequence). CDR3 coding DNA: TGTGCCAGCAGCTCTCGCTACAATGAGCAGTTCTTC. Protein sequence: CASSSRYNEQFF.

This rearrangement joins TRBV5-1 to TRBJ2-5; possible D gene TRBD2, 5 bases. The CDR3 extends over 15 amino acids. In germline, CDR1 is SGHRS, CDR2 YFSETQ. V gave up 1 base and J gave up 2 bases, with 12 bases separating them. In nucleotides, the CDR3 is TGCGCCAGCAGCTTGCTGCCGGGATCTCAAGAGACCCAGTACTTC. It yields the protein CASSLLPGSQETQYF.

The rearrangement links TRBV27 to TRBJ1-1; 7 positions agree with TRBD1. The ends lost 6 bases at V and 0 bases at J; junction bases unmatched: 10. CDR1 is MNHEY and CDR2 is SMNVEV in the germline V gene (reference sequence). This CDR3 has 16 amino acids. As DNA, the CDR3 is TGTGCCAGCAGCCCATCAGCGGGACAGCTGAACACTGAAGCTTTCTTT. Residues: CASSPSAGQLNTEAFF.

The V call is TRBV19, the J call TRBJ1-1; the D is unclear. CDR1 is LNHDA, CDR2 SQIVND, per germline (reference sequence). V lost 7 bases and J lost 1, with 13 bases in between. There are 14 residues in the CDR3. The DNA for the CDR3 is TGTGCCAGTAACTTAGGGTGGGCGAACACTGAAGCTTTCTTT. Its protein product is CASNLGWANTEAFF.

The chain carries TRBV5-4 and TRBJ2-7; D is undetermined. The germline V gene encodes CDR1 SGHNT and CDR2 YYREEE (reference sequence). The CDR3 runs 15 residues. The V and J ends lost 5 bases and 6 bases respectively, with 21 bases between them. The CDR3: CASRSEAHSAGEQYF. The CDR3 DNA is TGTGCCAGCAGGAGTGAGGCACACTCGGCCGGCGAGCAGTACTTC.

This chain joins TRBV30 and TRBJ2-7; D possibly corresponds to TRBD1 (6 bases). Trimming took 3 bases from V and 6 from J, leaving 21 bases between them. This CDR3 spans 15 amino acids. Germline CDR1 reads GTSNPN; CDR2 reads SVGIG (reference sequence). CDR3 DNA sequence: TGTGCCTGGAGCGCCCCCAGGGGTTTACGGGCCGAGCAGTACTTC. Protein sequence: CAWSAPRGLRAEQYF. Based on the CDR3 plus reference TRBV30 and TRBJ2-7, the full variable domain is SQTIHQWPATLVQPVGSPLSLECTVEGTSNPNLYWYRQAAGRGLQLLFYSVGIGQISSEVPQNLSASRPQDRQFILSSKKLLLSDSGFYLCAWSAPRGLRAEQYFGPGTRLTVT.

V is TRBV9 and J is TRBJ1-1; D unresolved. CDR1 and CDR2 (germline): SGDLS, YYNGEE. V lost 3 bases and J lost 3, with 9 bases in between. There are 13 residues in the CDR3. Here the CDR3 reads CASSDRSDTEAFF. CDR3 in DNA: TGTGCCAGCAGCGACCGGTCTGACACTGAAGCTTTCTTT.

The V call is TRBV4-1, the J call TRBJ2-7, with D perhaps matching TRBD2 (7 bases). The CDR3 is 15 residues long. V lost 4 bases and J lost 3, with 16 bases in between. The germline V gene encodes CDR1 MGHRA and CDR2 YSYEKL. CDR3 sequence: CASSLTRGAVYEQYF. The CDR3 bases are TGCGCCAGCAGCCTCACTCGGGGGGCAGTCTACGAGCAGTACTTC.

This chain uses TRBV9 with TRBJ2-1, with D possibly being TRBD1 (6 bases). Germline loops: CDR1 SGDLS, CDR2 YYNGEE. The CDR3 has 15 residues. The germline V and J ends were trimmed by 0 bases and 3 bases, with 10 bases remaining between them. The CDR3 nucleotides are TGTGCCAGCAGCGTAGAGGGGGACCACTACAATGAGCAGTTCTTC. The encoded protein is CASSVEGDHYNEQFF.

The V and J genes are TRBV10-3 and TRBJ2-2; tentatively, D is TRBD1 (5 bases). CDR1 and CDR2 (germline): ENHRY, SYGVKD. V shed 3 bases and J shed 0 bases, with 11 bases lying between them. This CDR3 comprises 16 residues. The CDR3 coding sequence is TGTGCCATCAGTGACTGGGGCAGGTCGAACACCGGGGAGCTGTTTTTT. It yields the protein CAISDWGRSNTGELFF.

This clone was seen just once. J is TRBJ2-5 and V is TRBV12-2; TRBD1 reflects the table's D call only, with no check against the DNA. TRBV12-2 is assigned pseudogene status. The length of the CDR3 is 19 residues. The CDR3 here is CASRPPGQGLLVAQETQYF. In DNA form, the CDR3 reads TGTGCAAGTCGCCCACCGGGACAGGGACTTCTCGTAGCCCAAGAGACCCAGTACTTC.

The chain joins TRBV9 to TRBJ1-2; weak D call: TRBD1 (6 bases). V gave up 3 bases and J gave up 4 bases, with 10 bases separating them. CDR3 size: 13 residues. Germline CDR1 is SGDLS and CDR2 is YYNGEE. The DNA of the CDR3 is TGTGCCAGCAGCGACGGACAGAGCTATGGCTACACCTTC. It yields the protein CASSDGQSYGYTF.

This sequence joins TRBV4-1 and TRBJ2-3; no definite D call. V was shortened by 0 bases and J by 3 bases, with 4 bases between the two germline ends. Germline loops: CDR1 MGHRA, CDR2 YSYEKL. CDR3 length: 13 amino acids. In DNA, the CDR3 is TGCGCCAGCAGCCAAGATAGGACAGATACGCAGTATTTT. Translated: CASSQDRTDTQYF.

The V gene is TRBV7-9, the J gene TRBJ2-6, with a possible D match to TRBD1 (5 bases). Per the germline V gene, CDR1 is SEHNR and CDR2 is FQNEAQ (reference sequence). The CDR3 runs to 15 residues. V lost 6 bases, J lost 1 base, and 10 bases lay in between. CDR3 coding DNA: TGTGCCAGCAGGCCAGACAGATCTGGGGCCAACGTCCTGACTTTC. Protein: CASRPDRSGANVLTF.

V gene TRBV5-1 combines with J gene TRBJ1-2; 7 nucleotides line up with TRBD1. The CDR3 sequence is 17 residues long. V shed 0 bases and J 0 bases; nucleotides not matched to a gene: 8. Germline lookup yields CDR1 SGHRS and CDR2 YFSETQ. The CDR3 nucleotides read TGCGCCAGCAGCTTGGGTGACAGGGTCGGTCCTAACTATGGCTACACCTTC. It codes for CASSLGDRVGPNYGYTF.

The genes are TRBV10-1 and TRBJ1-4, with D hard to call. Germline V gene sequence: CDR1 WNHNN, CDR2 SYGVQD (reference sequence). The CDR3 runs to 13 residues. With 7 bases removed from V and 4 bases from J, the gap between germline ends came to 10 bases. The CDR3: CASTRVGNEKLFF. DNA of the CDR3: TGCGCCAGCACGAGGGTTGGTAATGAAAAACTGTTTTTT.

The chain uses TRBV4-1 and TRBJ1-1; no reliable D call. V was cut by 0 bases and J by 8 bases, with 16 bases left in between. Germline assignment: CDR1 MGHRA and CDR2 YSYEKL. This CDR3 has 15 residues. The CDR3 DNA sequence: TGCGCCAGCAGCCAAGATCAACGAGGAGCCCCCGAAGCTTTCTTT. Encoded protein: CASSQDQRGAPEAFF.

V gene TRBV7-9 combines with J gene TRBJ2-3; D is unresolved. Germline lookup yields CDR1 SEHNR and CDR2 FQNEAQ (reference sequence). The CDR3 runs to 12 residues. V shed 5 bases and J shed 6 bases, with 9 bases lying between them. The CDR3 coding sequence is TGTGCCAGCAGCCCGATAGGGGATACGCAGTATTTT. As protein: CASSPIGDTQYF.

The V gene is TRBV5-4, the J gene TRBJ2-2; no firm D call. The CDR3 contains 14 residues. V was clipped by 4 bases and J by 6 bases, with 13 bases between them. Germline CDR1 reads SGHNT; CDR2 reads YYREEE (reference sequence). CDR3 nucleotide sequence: TGTGCCAGCAGCGAAAGACCCCTCCCCGGGGAGCTGTTTTTT. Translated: CASSERPLPGELFF.

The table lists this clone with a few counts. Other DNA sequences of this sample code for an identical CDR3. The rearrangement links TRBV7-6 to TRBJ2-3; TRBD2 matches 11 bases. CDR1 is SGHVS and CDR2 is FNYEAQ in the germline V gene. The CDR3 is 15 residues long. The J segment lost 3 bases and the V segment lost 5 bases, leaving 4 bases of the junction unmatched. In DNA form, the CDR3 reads TGTGCCAGCAGCCCAAGGACTAGCGGGACAGATACGCAGTATTTT. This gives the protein CASSPRTSGTDTQYF.

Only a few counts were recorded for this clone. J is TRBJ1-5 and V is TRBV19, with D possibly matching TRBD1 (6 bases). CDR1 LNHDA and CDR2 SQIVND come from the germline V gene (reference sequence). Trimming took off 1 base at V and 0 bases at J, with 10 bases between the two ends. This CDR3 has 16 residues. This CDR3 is CASSIAGTHSNQPQHF. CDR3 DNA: TGTGCCAGTAGTATAGCCGGGACACATAGCAATCAGCCCCAGCATTTT.

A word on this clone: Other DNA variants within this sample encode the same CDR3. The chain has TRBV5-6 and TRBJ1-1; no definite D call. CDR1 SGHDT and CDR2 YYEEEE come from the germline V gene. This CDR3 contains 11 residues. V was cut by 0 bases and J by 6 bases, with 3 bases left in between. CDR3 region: CASSLASEAFF. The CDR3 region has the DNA TGTGCCAGCAGCTTGGCCTCTGAAGCTTTCTTT.

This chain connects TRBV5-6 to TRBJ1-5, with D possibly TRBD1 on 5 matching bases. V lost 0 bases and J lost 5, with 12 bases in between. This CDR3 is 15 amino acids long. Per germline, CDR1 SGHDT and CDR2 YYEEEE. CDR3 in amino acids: CASSLGDGAHQPQHF. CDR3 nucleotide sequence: TGTGCCAGCAGCTTGGGCGACGGGGCCCATCAGCCCCAGCATTTT.

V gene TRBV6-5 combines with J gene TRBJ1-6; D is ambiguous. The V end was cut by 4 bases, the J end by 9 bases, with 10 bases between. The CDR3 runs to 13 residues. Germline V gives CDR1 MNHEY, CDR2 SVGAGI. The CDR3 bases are TGTGCCAGCAGTTCAGGAACCTTTTCACCCCTCCACTTT. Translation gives CASSSGTFSPLHF.

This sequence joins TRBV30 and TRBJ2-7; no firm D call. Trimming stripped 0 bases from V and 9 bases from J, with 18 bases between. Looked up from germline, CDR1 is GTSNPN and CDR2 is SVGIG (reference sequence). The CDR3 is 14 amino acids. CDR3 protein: CAWSVVGGRLGQYF. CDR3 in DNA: TGTGCCTGGAGTGTAGTGGGCGGTAGGCTAGGGCAGTACTTC.

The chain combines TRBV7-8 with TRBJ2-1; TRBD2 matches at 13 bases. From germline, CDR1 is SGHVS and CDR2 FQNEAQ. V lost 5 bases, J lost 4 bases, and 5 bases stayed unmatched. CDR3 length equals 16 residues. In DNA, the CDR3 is TGTGCCAGCAGCACGGGGACTAGCGGGGTTTACAATGAGCAGTTCTTC. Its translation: CASSTGTSGVYNEQFF.

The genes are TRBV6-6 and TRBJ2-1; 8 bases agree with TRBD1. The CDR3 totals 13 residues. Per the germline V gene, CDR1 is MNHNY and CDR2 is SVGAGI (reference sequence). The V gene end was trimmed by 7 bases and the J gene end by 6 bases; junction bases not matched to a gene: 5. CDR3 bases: TGTGCCAGCACTTTGACAGGGGCCAATGAGCAGTTCTTC. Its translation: CASTLTGANEQFF.

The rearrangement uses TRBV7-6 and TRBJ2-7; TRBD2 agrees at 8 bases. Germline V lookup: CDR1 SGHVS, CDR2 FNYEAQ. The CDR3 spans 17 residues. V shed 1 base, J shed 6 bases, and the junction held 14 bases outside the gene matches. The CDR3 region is CASSLGRGVDGRAEQYF. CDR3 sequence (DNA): TGTGCCAGCAGCTTAGGTCGGGGGGTTGACGGGAGGGCCGAGCAGTACTTC. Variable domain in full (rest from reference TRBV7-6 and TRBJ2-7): GAGVSQSPRYKVTKRGQDVALRCDPISGHVSLYWYRQALGQGPEFLTYFNYEAQQDKSGLPNDRFSAERPEGSISTLTIQRTEQRDSAMYRCASSLGRGVDGRAEQYFGPGTRLTVT.

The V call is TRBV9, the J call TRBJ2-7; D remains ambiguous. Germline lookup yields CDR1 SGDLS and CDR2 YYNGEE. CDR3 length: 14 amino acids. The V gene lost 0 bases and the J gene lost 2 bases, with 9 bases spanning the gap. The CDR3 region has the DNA TGTGCCAGCAGCGTAGGAAGAGTCCCCTACGAGCAGTACTTC. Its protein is CASSVGRVPYEQYF.